This T cell receptor beta chain was identified during a study of CDR3 diversity in severe acne. In TCRdb, the PCR reads were re-called with MiXCR into one record per CDR3 protein. The data contain some 84,000 distinct CDR3 sequences, around half of them singletons. Trimming at V came to 6 bases and at J to 4 bases, leaving 8 bases not matched to a gene. This CDR3 is built from 13 residues. Germline V gives CDR1 DFQATT, CDR2 SNEGSKA (reference sequence). Sequencing was done on a sample of blood. The rearrangement links TRBV20-1 to TRBJ1-2; 7 bases line up with TRBD1. The TCR originated in a male donor in good health, serving as a control. DNA for the CDR3: TGCAGTGCCAGCCGGGACAGCGTCTATGGCTACACCTTC. Residues: CSASRDSVYGYTF.